The following is a T cell receptor beta chain sequence with its context. The data derive from a study of T cell changes during pregnancy in multiple sclerosis. CDR3 length: 15 residues. The V gene lost 5 bases and the J gene lost 3 bases, with 17 bases spanning the gap. In germline, CDR1 is LNHDA, CDR2 SQIVND (reference sequence). Data came from immunoSEQ multiplex PCR; TCRdb stores just in-frame clones and leaves some out. The sample records tens of thousands of clones, roughly 90% being singletons. The rearrangement links TRBV19 to TRBJ2-7; TRBD1 is a possible D gene (6 bases). The specimen comprised peripheral blood, sampled in the first trimester of pregnancy. The receptor's source is a female donor in good health, enrolled as a control in a pregnancy study. The DNA for the CDR3 is TGTGCCAGTAGTCAAACAGGGAATGAAGTCTACGAGCAGTACTTC. It codes for CASSQTGNEVYEQYF. Full variable domain (remainder filled in from reference TRBV19 and TRBJ2-7): DGGITQSPKYLFRKEGQNVTLSCEQNLNHDAMYWYRQDPGQGLRLIYYSQIVNDFQKGDIAEGYSVSREKKESFPLTVTSAQKNPTAFYLCASSQTGNEVYEQYFGPGTRLTVT.